Sequencing of this T cell receptor (beta chain) was carried out in a study of blood T cell repertoires in COVID-19. As originally analysed: Estimates of nucleated cell counts were drawn from the amplification of reference gene primers. Only in-frame clones appear in the TCRdb table, and some are missing; sequencing was by immunoSEQ multiplex PCR. The V and J calls and clone size come from that table; D and trimming were worked out from the DNA. The sample lists approximately 460,000 clones; roughly 89% were seen once. The V gene lost 5 bases and the J gene lost 1 base, with 8 bases spanning the gap. The CDR3 has 13 residues. Per the germline V gene, CDR1 is LGHDT and CDR2 is YNNKEL (reference sequence).

This clonotype originated in a man between 18 and 29 years old with COVID-19, enrolled during active disease. The rearrangement uses TRBV3-1 (or the pseudogene TRBV3-2) and TRBJ1-1; no reliable D call. Sample: peripheral blood. The chain's CDR3 is CASSTNRNTEAFF. The CDR3 region has the DNA TGTGCCAGCAGCACAAACAGGAACACTGAAGCTTTCTTT.